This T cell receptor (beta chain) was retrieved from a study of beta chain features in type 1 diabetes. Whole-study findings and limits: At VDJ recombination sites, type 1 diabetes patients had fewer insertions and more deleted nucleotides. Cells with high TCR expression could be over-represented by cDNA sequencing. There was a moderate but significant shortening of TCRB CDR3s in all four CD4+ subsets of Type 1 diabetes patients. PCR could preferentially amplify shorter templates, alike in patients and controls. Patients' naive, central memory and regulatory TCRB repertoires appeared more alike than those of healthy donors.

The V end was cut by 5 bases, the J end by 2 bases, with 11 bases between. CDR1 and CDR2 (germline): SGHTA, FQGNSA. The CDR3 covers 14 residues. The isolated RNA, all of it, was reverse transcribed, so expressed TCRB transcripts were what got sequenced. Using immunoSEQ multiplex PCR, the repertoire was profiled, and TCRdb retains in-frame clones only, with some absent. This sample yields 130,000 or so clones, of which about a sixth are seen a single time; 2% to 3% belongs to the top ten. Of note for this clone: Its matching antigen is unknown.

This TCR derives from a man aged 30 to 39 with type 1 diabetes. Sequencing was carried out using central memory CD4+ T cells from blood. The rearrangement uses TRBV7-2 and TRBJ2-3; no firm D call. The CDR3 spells CASSSRLNTDTQYF. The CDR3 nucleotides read TGTGCCAGCAGCAGCAGGCTGAACACAGATACGCAGTATTTT.